This T cell receptor (beta chain) was identified during a study of control samples from healthy donors and cancer patients. The CDR3 is 16 residues long. Germline V gene lookup returns CDR1 SGHRS and CDR2 YFSETQ. V shed 0 bases and J 3 bases; nucleotides not matched to a gene: 6. Assay: immunoSEQ multiplex PCR; the TCRdb copy retains only in-frame clones and omits some. This sample has fewer than 200,000 clones, with roughly 92% found just once. This receptor was identified in a young man in good health. The specimen was blood. The chain recombines TRBV5-1 with TRBJ2-3; TRBD2 matches at 8 bases. The CDR3 DNA sequence: TGCGCCAGCAGCTTGGCCAACGGGGGGGCGACAGATACGCAGTATTTT. This translates into CASSLANGGATDTQYF.